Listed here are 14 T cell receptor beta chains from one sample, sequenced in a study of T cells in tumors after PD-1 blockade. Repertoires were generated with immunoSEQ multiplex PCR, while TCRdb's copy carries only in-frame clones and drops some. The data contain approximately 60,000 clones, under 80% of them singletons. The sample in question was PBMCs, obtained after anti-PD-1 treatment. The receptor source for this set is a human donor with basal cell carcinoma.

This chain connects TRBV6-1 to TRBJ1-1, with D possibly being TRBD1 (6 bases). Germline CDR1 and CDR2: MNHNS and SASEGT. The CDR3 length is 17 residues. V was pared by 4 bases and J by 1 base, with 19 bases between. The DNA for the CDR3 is TGTGCCAGCAGTGGCGGTTTGTATGGGGGCTCGAACACTGAAGCTTTCTTT. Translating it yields CASSGGLYGGSNTEAFF.

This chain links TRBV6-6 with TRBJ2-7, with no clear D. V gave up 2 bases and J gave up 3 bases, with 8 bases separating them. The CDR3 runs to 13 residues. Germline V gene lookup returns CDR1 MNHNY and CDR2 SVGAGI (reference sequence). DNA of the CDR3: TGTGCCAGCAGTTACCCGCAGGTCTACGAGCAGTACTTC. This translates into CASSYPQVYEQYF.

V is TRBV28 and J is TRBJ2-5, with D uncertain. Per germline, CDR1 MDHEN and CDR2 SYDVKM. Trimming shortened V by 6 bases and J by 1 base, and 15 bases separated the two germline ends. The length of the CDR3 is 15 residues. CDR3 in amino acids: CASSQRRSGQETQYF. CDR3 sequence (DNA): TGTGCCAGCAGCCAAAGACGGTCGGGCCAAGAGACCCAGTACTTC.

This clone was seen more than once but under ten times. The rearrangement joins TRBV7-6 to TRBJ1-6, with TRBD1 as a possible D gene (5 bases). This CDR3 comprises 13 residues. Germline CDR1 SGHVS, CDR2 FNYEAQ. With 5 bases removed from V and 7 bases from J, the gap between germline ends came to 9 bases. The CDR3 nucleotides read TGTGCCAGCAGCGGCCGACAGAATTCACCCCTCCACTTT. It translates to CASSGRQNSPLHF. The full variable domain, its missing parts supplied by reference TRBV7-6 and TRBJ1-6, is GAGVSQSPRYKVTKRGQDVALRCDPISGHVSLYWYRQALGQGPEFLTYFNYEAQQDKSGLPNDRFSAERPEGSISTLTIQRTEQRDSAMYRCASSGRQNSPLHFGNGTRLTVT.

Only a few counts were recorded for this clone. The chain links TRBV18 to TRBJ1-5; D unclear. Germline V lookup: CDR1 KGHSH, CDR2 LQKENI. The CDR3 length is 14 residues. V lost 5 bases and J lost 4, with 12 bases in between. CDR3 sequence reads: CASSETLGNQPQHF. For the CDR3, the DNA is TGTGCCAGCTCAGAAACGTTAGGTAATCAGCCCCAGCATTTT.

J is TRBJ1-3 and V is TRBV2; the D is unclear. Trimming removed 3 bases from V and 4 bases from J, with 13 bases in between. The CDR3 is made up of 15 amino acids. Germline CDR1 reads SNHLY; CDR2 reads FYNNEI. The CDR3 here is CASSEVRVSGNTIYF. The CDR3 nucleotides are TGTGCCAGCAGTGAGGTGAGGGTCTCCGGAAACACCATATATTTT.

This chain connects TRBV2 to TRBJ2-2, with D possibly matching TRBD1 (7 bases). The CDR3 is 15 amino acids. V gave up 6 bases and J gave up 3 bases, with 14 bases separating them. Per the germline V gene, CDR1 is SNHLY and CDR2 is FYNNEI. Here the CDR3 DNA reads TGTGCCAGCAGGGGGGGACAGACAGACACCGGGGAGCTGTTTTTT. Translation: CASRGGQTDTGELFF.

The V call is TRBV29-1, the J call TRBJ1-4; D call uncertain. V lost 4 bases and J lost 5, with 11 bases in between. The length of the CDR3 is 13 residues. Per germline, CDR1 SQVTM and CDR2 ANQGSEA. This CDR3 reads CSVGIGKNEKLFF. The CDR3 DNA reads TGCAGCGTTGGGATAGGAAAAAATGAAAAACTGTTTTTT.

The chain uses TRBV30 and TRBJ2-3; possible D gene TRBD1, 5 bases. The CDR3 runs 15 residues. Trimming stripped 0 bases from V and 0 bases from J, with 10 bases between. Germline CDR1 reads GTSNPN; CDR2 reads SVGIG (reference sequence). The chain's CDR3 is CAWSVQVTSTDTQYF. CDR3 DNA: TGTGCCTGGAGTGTACAGGTGACTAGCACAGATACGCAGTATTTT.

The DNA of the CDR3 is TGTGCCAGCAGCATCGCGGGGGCCTCAAGTCCCGATACGCAGTATTTT. It specifies CASSIAGASSPDTQYF. J is TRBJ2-3 and V is TRBV11-3; D is possibly TRBD2 (7 bases). Trimming shortened V by 5 bases and J by 6 bases, and 21 bases separated the two germline ends. This CDR3 comprises 16 residues. Germline loops: CDR1 SGHNT, CDR2 YENEEA.

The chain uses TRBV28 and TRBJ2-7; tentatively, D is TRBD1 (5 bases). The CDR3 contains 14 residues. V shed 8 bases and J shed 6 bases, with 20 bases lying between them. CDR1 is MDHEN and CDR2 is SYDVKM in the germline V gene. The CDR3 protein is CASGEQASRGEQYF. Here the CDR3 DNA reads TGTGCCAGCGGGGAACAGGCGTCCCGCGGCGAGCAGTACTTC.

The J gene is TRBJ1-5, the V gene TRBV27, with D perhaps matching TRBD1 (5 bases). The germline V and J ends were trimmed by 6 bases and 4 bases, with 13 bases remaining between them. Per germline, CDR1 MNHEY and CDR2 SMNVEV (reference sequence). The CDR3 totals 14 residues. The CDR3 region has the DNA TGTGCCAGCAGCCGGGGACGGGCAAATCAGCCCCAGCATTTT. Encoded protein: CASSRGRANQPQHF.

CDR3 sequence reads: CSVVSGSPWETQYF. The CDR3 nucleotides read TGCAGCGTCGTCTCGGGATCCCCGTGGGAGACCCAGTACTTC. This chain joins TRBV29-1 and TRBJ2-5, with D possibly being TRBD2 (5 bases). In germline, CDR1 is SQVTM, CDR2 ANQGSEA. The CDR3 is 14 amino acids. V shed 6 bases and J shed 5 bases, with 19 bases lying between them.

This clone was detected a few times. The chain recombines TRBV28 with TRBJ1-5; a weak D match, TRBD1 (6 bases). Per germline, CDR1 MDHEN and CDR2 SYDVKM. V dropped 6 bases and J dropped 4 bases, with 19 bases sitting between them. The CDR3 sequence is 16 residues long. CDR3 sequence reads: CASSSGAARGNQPQHF. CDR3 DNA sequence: TGTGCCAGCAGCTCGGGGGCGGCGAGGGGTAATCAGCCCCAGCATTTT.